The rows below give T cell receptor beta chains drawn from one sample of a study of shared clonotypes between healthy human individuals. Produced via immunoSEQ multiplex PCR; TCRdb's table is partial and in-frame only. This sample has about 750,000 clones, with 80% to 95% found just once. Sequencing was performed on naive CD8+ T cells sorted from blood. The receptors were gathered from a man aged 25-45 years in good health. CDR3s include the opening cysteine and the closing phenylalanine or tryptophan. Fields, in order: D gene, V gene, J gene, clone size, CDR3 protein, CDR3 DNA. A D gene is named only where the DNA matches it firmly. Size is omitted from some rows. Given values are once, few, many or a class for expanded clones.

>NA|TRBV27|TRBJ2-1|NA
CASSRKFYNEQFF
TGTGCCAGCAGTCGAAAATTCTACAATGAGCAGTTCTTC
>TRBD1|TRBV6-5|TRBJ2-5|NA
CASSKPGQDFQTQYF
TGTGCCAGCAGTAAACCGGGACAGGACTTTCAGACCCAGTACTTC
>TRBD1|TRBV10-3|TRBJ2-7|NA
CAISGAGGTDTYEQYF
TGTGCCATCAGTGGGGCGGGTGGGACAGACACCTACGAGCAGTACTTC
>NA|TRBV4-3|TRBJ1-1|NA
CASSQGFGGLNTEAFF
TGCGCCAGCAGCCAAGGTTTCGGGGGGTTGAACACTGAAGCTTTCTTT
>NA|TRBV10-2|TRBJ1-1|NA
CASRPGTDPEAFF
TGCGCCAGCCGCCCCGGGACGGACCCTGAAGCTTTCTTT
>TRBD2|TRBV27|TRBJ2-3|NA
CASSPVGLATSTDTQYF
TGTGCCAGCAGTCCCGTGGGACTAGCGACTAGCACAGATACGCAGTATTTT
>TRBD1|TRBV27|TRBJ2-5|NA
CASSRRQGRTQYF
TGTGCCAGCAGTAGGAGACAGGGGAGGACCCAGTACTTC
>NA|TRBV7-3|TRBJ2-2|NA
CASSLSPGGTGELFF
TGTGCCAGCAGCTTATCCCCAGGCGGCACCGGGGAGCTGTTTTTT
>TRBD1|TRBV7-2|TRBJ2-7|NA
CASSFYAGTGYEQYF
TGTGCCAGCAGCTTTTACGCCGGGACAGGCTACGAGCAGTACTTC
>NA|TRBV19|TRBJ2-7|NA
CASSPPNAYEQYF
TGTGCCAGTAGTCCCCCGAACGCCTACGAGCAGTACTTC
>NA|TRBV7-9|TRBJ2-2|NA
CASSFRDVTGELFF
TGTGCCAGCAGCTTCAGGGATGTCACCGGGGAGCTGTTTTTT
>TRBD2|TRBV5-4|TRBJ2-3|NA
CASSPRLAGATDTQYF
TGTGCCAGCAGCCCACGACTAGCGGGAGCCACAGATACGCAGTATTTT
>TRBD1|TRBV25-1|TRBJ2-1|NA
CASSGDRGDSEQFF
TGTGCCAGCAGTGGGGACAGGGGTGACTCTGAGCAGTTCTTC
>NA|TRBV27|TRBJ2-5|NA
CASSHRKGARETQYF
TGTGCCAGCAGCCACAGGAAAGGGGCGAGAGAGACCCAGTACTTC
>NA|TRBV27|TRBJ2-1|NA
CASSPPRLGTGNEQFF
TGTGCCAGCAGCCCACCTCGGCTTGGGACGGGCAATGAGCAGTTCTTC
>TRBD2|TRBV10-2|TRBJ2-1|few
CASSGTSGEGNEQFF
TGCGCCAGCAGTGGGACTAGCGGGGAGGGCAATGAGCAGTTCTTC
>NA|TRBV5-1|TRBJ2-5|NA
CASTETAGETQYF
TGCGCCAGCACCGAGACAGCCGGAGAGACCCAGTACTTC
>TRBD2|TRBV13|TRBJ2-5|NA
CASSSGLAGTQYF
TGTGCCAGCAGCTCAGGACTAGCTGGGACCCAGTACTTC
>NA|TRBV5-1|TRBJ2-3|NA
CASSLAGTPGDTQYF
TGCGCCAGCAGCTTGGCAGGAACCCCTGGGGATACGCAGTATTTT
>TRBD2|TRBV4-1|TRBJ2-5|NA
CASSPGLAGGTWETQYF
TGCGCCAGCAGCCCGGGACTAGCGGGAGGGACATGGGAGACCCAGTACTTC
>TRBD1|TRBV7-9|TRBJ2-7|NA
CASSPGQGVYEQYF
TGTGCCAGCAGCCCCGGACAGGGGGTTTACGAGCAGTACTTC
>NA|TRBV15|TRBJ2-7|NA
CATSSEAYYEQYF
TGTGCCACCTCGTCGGAGGCTTACTACGAGCAGTACTTC
>NA|TRBV28|TRBJ2-7|once
CASEGVSAYEQYF
TGTGCCAGCGAAGGAGTCTCGGCCTACGAGCAGTACTTC
>TRBD2|TRBV28|TRBJ2-3|NA
CASLGLGTSASTDTQYF
TGTGCCAGCCTAGGGTTGGGGACTAGCGCCAGCACAGATACGCAGTATTTT
>TRBD1|TRBV27|TRBJ2-7|NA
CASRTGSSYEQYF
TGTGCCAGCAGGACAGGGAGCTCCTACGAGCAGTACTTC
>NA|TRBV6-4|TRBJ1-1|NA
CASRGRNTEAFF
TGTGCCAGCAGAGGCAGAAACACTGAAGCTTTCTTT
>TRBD1|TRBV11-2|TRBJ1-5|NA
CASSIDGQGGDQPQHF
TGTGCCAGCAGCATTGACGGACAGGGAGGGGATCAGCCCCAGCATTTT
>NA|TRBV14|TRBJ2-2|NA
CASSQYSENTGELFF
TGTGCCAGCAGCCAATACTCCGAGAACACCGGGGAGCTGTTTTTT
>NA|TRBV27|TRBJ1-1|NA
CASSPLRLLDTEAFF
TGTGCCAGCAGCCCCCTCCGATTGTTGGACACTGAAGCTTTCTTT
>NA|TRBV21-1|TRBJ2-1|NA
CASSKEGLAGGPTYNEQFF
TGTGCCAGCAGCAAAGAGGGACTAGCGGGAGGGCCCACCTACAATGAGCAGTTCTTC
>NA|TRBV4-1|TRBJ2-7|NA
CASSPKEGGPYEQYF
TGCGCCAGCAGCCCGAAGGAGGGAGGCCCCTACGAGCAGTACTTC
>NA|TRBV15|TRBJ2-7|NA
CATSKVAGDIKSYEQYF
TGTGCCACCAGCAAAGTTGCGGGGGACATTAAATCCTACGAGCAGTACTTC
>NA|TRBV7-8|TRBJ2-7|NA
CASSIRLPEAYEQYF
TGTGCCAGCAGCATAAGATTACCCGAGGCCTACGAGCAGTACTTC
>NA|TRBV2|TRBJ1-5|NA
CASSEGRGYSNQPQHF
TGTGCCAGCAGTGAGGGCAGGGGTTATAGCAATCAGCCCCAGCATTTT
>TRBD1|TRBV19|TRBJ2-2|NA
CASSTVQGGGELFF
TGTGCCAGTAGTACGGTACAGGGGGGCGGGGAGCTGTTTTTT
>TRBD2|TRBV19|TRBJ2-1|NA
CASSPEGLAGGNNEQFF
TGTGCCAGTAGCCCGGAGGGCCTAGCGGGAGGGAACAATGAGCAGTTCTTC
>NA|TRBV27|TRBJ1-1|NA
CASRYRGPNTEAFF
TGTGCCAGCAGATATCGGGGACCCAACACTGAAGCTTTCTTT
>NA|TRBV6-1|TRBJ1-4|NA
CASSEVRVGEKLFF
TGTGCCAGCAGTGAAGTAAGAGTGGGTGAAAAACTGTTTTTT
>NA|TRBV2|TRBJ2-1|NA
CASSGLNNEQFF
TGTGCCAGCAGTGGTCTAAACAATGAGCAGTTCTTC
>TRBD2|TRBV4-1|TRBJ2-7|few
CASSKGTSGMYEQYF
TGCGCCAGCAGCAAAGGGACTAGCGGGATGTACGAGCAGTACTTC
>NA|TRBV5-4|TRBJ2-7|NA
CASSLADPREQYF
TGTGCCAGCAGCTTGGCGGACCCGAGGGAGCAGTACTTC
>NA|TRBV7-9|TRBJ2-1|NA
CASSLVQGGSSYNEQFF
TGTGCCAGCAGCTTAGTTCAGGGCGGTAGCTCCTACAATGAGCAGTTCTTC
>TRBD1|TRBV7-9|TRBJ2-2|NA
CASSLGTGLPGELFF
TGTGCCAGCAGCTTAGGGACAGGGCTGCCCGGGGAGCTGTTTTTT
>TRBD1|TRBV6-6|TRBJ1-4|NA
CASSYSGGSNEKLFF
TGTGCCAGCAGTTACTCAGGGGGCTCTAATGAAAAACTGTTTTTT
>NA|TRBV9|TRBJ1-2|once
CASSVGASAHYGYTF
TGTGCCAGCAGCGTGGGCGCTTCGGCGCACTATGGCTACACCTTC